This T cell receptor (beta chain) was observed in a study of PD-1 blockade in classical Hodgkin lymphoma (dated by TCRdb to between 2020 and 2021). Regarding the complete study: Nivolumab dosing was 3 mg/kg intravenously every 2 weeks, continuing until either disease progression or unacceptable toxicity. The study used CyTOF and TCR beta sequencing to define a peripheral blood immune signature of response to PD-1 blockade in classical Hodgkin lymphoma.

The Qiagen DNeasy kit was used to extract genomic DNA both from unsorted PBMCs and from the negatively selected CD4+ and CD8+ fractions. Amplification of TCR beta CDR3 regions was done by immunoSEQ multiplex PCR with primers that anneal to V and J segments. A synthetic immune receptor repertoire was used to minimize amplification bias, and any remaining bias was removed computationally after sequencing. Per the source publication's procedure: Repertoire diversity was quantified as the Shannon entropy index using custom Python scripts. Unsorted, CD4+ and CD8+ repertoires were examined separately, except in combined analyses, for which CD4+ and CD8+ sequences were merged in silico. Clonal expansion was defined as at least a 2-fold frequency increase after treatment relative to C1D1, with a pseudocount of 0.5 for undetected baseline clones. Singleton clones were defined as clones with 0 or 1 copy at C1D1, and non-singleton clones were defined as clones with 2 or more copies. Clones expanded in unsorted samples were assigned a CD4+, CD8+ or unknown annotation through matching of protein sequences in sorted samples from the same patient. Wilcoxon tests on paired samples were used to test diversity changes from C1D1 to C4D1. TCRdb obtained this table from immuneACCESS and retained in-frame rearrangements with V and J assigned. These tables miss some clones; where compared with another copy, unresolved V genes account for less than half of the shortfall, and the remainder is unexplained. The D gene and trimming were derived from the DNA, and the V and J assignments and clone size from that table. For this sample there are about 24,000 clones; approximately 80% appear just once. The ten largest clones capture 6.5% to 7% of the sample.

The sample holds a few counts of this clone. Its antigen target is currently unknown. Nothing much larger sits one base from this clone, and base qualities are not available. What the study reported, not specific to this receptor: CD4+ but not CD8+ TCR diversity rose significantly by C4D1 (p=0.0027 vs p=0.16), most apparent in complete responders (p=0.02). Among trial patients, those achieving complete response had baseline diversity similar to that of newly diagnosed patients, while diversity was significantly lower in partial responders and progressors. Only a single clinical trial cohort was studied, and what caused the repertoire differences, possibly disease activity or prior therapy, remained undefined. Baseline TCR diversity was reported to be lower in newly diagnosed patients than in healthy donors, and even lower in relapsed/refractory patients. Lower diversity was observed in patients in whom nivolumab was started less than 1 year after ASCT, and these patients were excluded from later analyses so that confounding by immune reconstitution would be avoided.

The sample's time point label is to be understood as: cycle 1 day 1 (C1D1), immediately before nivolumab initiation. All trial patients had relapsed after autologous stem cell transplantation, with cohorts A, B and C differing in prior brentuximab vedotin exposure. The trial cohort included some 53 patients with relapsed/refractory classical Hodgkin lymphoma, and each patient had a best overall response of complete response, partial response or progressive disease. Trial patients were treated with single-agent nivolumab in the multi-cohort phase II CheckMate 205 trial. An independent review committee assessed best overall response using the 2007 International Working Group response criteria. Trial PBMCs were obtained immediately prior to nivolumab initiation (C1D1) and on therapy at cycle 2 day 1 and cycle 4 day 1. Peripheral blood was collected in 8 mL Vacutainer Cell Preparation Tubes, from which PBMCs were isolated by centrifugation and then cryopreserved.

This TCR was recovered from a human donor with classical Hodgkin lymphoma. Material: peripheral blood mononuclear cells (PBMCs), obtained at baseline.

This receptor carries the CDR3 CASSIVGDYEQYF. The DNA sequence is as follows: TGTGCCAGTAGTATAGTAGGAGACTACGAGCAGTACTTC. The chain is made from TRBV19 and TRBJ2-7; the D gene assignment is ambiguous. Based on the germline V gene (reference sequence), the CDR1 and CDR2 sequences are LNHDA and SQIVND. V and J are truncated by 1 base and 3 bases respectively, leaving an intervening sequence of 7 bases. The CDR3 contains 13 residues, cysteine and phenylalanine counted. Only the CDR3 DNA stays, 39 bases, in frame from base 1.